The present T cell receptor (beta chain) was sequenced within a study of blood T cell repertoires in COVID-19 (dated by TCRdb to 2018 to 2020). For the wider study: Collaborator samples came from the United States, Italy and Spain and covered acute and convalescent phases of COVID-19. The dataset comprised deeply sampled blood TCRbeta repertoires from subjects exposed to, actively infected with, or recovered from COVID-19. Where available, HLA class I and class II types were obtained from metadata supplied by the sample provider rather than from assay-based typing. The material from the prospective study consisted of cDNA or gDNA derived from T cells, B-cell-depleted T cells, or PBMCs. A de-identified subject ID, COVID-19 status, age in years and sex were almost always included in the sample metadata. The repertoires were released in a freely available public database intended as a resource for research on the immune response to SARS-CoV-2. The samples were drawn from two sources: the first 160 participants of the ongoing ImmuneRACE study, and 1,000 to 1,500 subjects contributed by 6 global collaborators. General study outcomes and caveats: How much clinical and demographic metadata was included differed by source and by participant, and the metadata was provided uncurated.

In the prospective study, participants were about 18 to 100 years old, resided in about 25 geographic areas of the United States, and were enrolled through a virtual design. In the prospective study, cohorts were assigned on the basis of participant-reported clinical history obtained from a screening survey and a study questionnaire. For ImmuneRACE Cohort 3, a participant was defined as recovered based on two consecutive negative NP/OP PCR tests, clearance by a healthcare professional, or resolution of symptoms. Mobile phlebotomists in the prospective study collected whole blood, serum and a nasopharyngeal or oropharyngeal swab from every participant. Prospective study participants could optionally give additional blood draws and questionnaires over a roughly two-month period. Prospective study blood samples were shipped either frozen or at room temperature before DNA extraction. Between the V and J ends, shortened by 6 bases and 8 bases respectively, the junction contains 14 bases. Reading from cysteine to phenylalanine, the CDR3 counts 14 amino acids. The sequence is cut down to CDR3 DNA, 42 bases in frame from base 1. Reading the germline V gene gives CDR1 MRHNA and CDR2 SNTAGT.

The immunoSEQ Assay, a bias-controlled multiplex PCR, was used to amplify TCRbeta CDR3 regions from genomic DNA. Concerning the study's data processing: The number of nucleated cells in each sample was estimated from the amplification of reference gene primers within the assay. Sequence reads were collapsed and filtered to measure the absolute abundance of every unique TCRbeta CDR3 rearrangement. Productive Simpson clonality was computed per sample as the square root of Simpson's diversity index over productive rearrangements. TCRdb obtained this table from immuneACCESS and retained in-frame rearrangements with V and J assigned. These tables miss some clones; where compared with another copy, unresolved V genes account for less than half of the shortfall, and the remainder is unexplained. That table is the source of V, J and clone size, and D and trimming were worked out from the DNA. The sample profile shows around 100,000 clones; 86% of them were found once. Roughly 2.7% of the sample is in the top ten clones.

This clone appeared a few times. Its antigen target is currently unknown. Per-base quality was not reported, and no clone a single base away is much larger than it. The TCR originated in a woman between 50 and 59 years old who had recovered from COVID-19. The sequence links TRBV6-4 to TRBJ1-6; 6 matching bases give a weak D call of TRBD1. The specimen sequenced was PBMCs or T cells enriched from blood (not recorded which). The bases are TGTGCCAGCAGAGAGGGGGATAAGTATTCACCCCTCCACTTT. Translated, it gives CASREGDKYSPLHF.